Sequencing of this TCR beta chain was carried out in a study of blood T cell repertoires in COVID-19. Study-level information: Sites across the United States, Italy and Spain contributed samples from acute and convalescent COVID-19. Nucleic acid was either cDNA or gDNA, and it came from T cells, B-cell-depleted T cells, or PBMCs.

Authors' methods: For nucleated cells, counts were estimated from reference gene primer amplification. Some clones are missing from TCRdb's copy, which holds only in-frame ones; the method was immunoSEQ multiplex PCR. The V and J calls and clone size come from that table; D and trimming were worked out from the DNA. The sample holds some 49,000 clones, roughly nine tenths seen once. CDR3 length: 15 residues. V lost 4 bases, J lost 4 bases, and 5 bases stayed unmatched. Germline CDR1 SNHLY, CDR2 FYNNEI. The sample taken for sequencing was peripheral blood. This TCR came from a man in his 70s with active COVID-19. The chain couples TRBV2 to TRBJ2-3; 10 bases are a match to TRBD2. The CDR3 reads CASSGSGGYSDTQYF. As DNA, the CDR3 is TGTGCCAGCAGTGGTAGCGGGGGGTACTCAGATACGCAGTATTTT.